This T cell receptor beta chain was identified in a study of T cell repertoires in aging, cancer and after chemotherapy. Unmatched junction bases numbered 11, after V lost 6 bases and J lost 0 bases. This CDR3 region has 17 residues. Multiplex touch-down PCR with TRB-A/B primers amplified rearranged V-D-J TRB sequences. TCRdb re-analysed the multiplex PCR reads in MiXCR, keeping a single row per CDR3 protein. Of some 9,900 distinct CDR3 sequences in the sample, roughly 30% are singletons; the top ten hold approximately 3.6%. Amplification of TCR beta used genomic DNA extracted from peripheral blood. The sample taken for sequencing was blood. This sequence was found in a human donor in good health. J is TRBJ2-3 and V is TRBV12-3 or TRBV12-4; 8 bases align to TRBD2. The CDR3 nucleotides read TGTGCCAGCAGCCCCAGGGGTAGCGGGGTAAGCACAGATACGCAGTATTTT. This sequence encodes CASSPRGSGVSTDTQYF.